This is a list of T cell receptor beta chains from one sample in a study of T-cell memory formation after mild COVID-19. TCRdb re-called the 5' RACE reads through MiXCR, storing one row per CDR3 protein. The sample lists tens of thousands of distinct CDR3 sequences, roughly 10% seen once, with 25% to 30% in the top ten. Sequencing was performed on PBMCs or a T cell subset sorted from them (not recorded which). The receptors come from a man aged 18-30 years who had mild COVID-19 (a few samples of this study predate the infection). Cell type and time point are not known. Both conserved end residues are part of each CDR3. The order of the fields is J gene, clone size, D gene, V gene, CDR3 DNA, CDR3 protein. A D gene is named only where the DNA matches it firmly. A clone size is listed for some rows: how often the clone was seen (once, few, many), or a class if it is expanded.

J: TRBJ2-1; size: many; D: TRBD2; V: TRBV5-1; DNA: TGCGCCAGCAGCAGGGGACTAGCGGGGCACAATGAGCAGTTCTTC; CDR3: CASSRGLAGHNEQFF
J: TRBJ2-3; size: few; D: -; V: TRBV7-2; DNA: TGTGCCAGCAGCTTACTGGGGGGGGCAACAGATACGCAGTATTTT; CDR3: CASSLLGGATDTQYF
J: TRBJ1-4; size: -; D: -; V: TRBV20-1; DNA: TGCAGTGCTAGAGAACAGGGAAACGAAAAACTGTTTTTT; CDR3: CSAREQGNEKLFF
J: TRBJ1-4; size: -; D: TRBD1; V: TRBV28; DNA: TGTGCCAGCAACCTAGAGGGGGCGGCTGAAAAACTGTTTTTT; CDR3: CASNLEGAAEKLFF
J: TRBJ1-2; size: many; D: -; V: TRBV7-9; DNA: TGTGCCAGCAGCTCACGACAGCCTGTTACGGGGGGCTACACCTTC; CDR3: CASSSRQPVTGGYTF
J: TRBJ2-2; size: many; D: -; V: TRBV3-1; DNA: TGTGCCAGCAGCCCCCCAGGGGACACCGGGGAGCTGTTTTTT; CDR3: CASSPPGDTGELFF
J: TRBJ2-7; size: -; D: -; V: TRBV11-2; DNA: TGTGCCAGCAGCTTTGCCCTGGGGTACGAGCAGTACTTC; CDR3: CASSFALGYEQYF
J: TRBJ1-5; size: many; D: -; V: TRBV6-1; DNA: TGTGCCAGCAGTGAAGGAGGGTATAGCAATCAGCCCCAGCATTTT; CDR3: CASSEGGYSNQPQHF
J: TRBJ1-4; size: many; D: TRBD1; V: TRBV12-3/TRBV12-4; DNA: TGTGCCAGCAGCCTGACAGGGTACGGTGAAAAACTGTTTTTT; CDR3: CASSLTGYGEKLFF
J: TRBJ1-2; size: many; D: -; V: TRBV9; DNA: TGTGCCAGCAGCGTAGGTGAGACCTATGGCTACACCTTC; CDR3: CASSVGETYGYTF
J: TRBJ2-3; size: many; D: -; V: TRBV5-1; DNA: TGCGCCAGCAGGCAAGCAGATACGCAGTATTTT; CDR3: CASRQADTQYF
J: TRBJ1-1; size: many; D: -; V: TRBV3-1; DNA: TGTGCCAGCAGCCCCCGGGGCAGGAGGGCTTTCTTT; CDR3: CASSPRGRRAFF
J: TRBJ1-5; size: -; D: -; V: TRBV28; DNA: TGTGCCAGCCAGACAGGAGACTATAGCAATCAGCCCCAGCATTTT; CDR3: CASQTGDYSNQPQHF
J: TRBJ2-1; size: many; D: TRBD1; V: TRBV12-3/TRBV12-4; DNA: TGTGCCAGCAGTACCTCCGGGACAGGGCGCAATGAGCAGTTCTTC; CDR3: CASSTSGTGRNEQFF
J: TRBJ2-3; size: many; D: -; V: TRBV12-3/TRBV12-4; DNA: TGTGCCAGCACCCGGACAGATACGCAGTATTTT; CDR3: CASTRTDTQYF
J: TRBJ1-5; size: few; D: TRBD1; V: TRBV19; DNA: TGTGCCAGTAACGACAGGGCTCATCAGCCCCAGCATTTT; CDR3: CASNDRAHQPQHF
J: TRBJ2-3; size: many; D: -; V: TRBV7-2; DNA: TGTGCCAGCAGCCGACTAGGAAGCACAGATACGCAGTATTTT; CDR3: CASSRLGSTDTQYF
J: TRBJ1-5; size: many; D: TRBD1; V: TRBV6-2/TRBV6-3; DNA: TGTGCCAGCAGACGAAACAGGGGCGGAAATCAGCCCCAGCATTTT; CDR3: CASRRNRGGNQPQHF
J: TRBJ2-1; size: many; D: TRBD2; V: TRBV4-3; DNA: TGCGCCAGCAGCCAAGATACGGGGGGGTCTTACAATGAGCAGTTCTTC; CDR3: CASSQDTGGSYNEQFF
J: TRBJ1-1; size: many; D: -; V: TRBV7-3; DNA: TGTGCCAGCAAAAGGCAGATCGACACTGAAGCTTTCTTT; CDR3: CASKRQIDTEAFF
J: TRBJ1-5; size: -; D: -; V: TRBV12-3/TRBV12-4; DNA: TGTGCCAGCAGTTTGATGGGGAATCAGCCCCAGCATTTT; CDR3: CASSLMGNQPQHF
J: TRBJ2-5; size: few; D: TRBD2; V: TRBV11-2; DNA: TGTGCCAGCAGCTCATACCGACTAGCGGGGGTTTTAGGAGAGACCCAGTACTTC; CDR3: CASSSYRLAGVLGETQYF
J: TRBJ2-2; size: many; D: TRBD2; V: TRBV7-9; DNA: TGTGCCAGCAGCTCTAGCGGGGGATCCACCGGGGAGCTGTTTTTT; CDR3: CASSSSGGSTGELFF